The 20 T cell receptor beta chains below all came from one sample that was sequenced in a study of identical twins' blood T cells (dated by TCRdb to 2012 to 2014). Library preparation employed 5' RACE. The listed sequencing device is Illumina Genome Analyzer IIx. TCRdb reran the public reads through fastp at Q25 and MiXCR, keeping productive beta chains. Each CDR3 protein gets just one entry, which takes the most common genes and DNA from the rows behind it. In all, the sample holds 400,000 or so distinct CDR3 sequences, and 25% to 35% of those were seen once. The biggest ten clones account for about 6% of the sample. Sequenced sample: PBMCs. The receptors originated from a woman between 18 and 50 years old in good health.

V usage is TRBV20-1 and J usage is TRBJ1-6; perhaps TRBD1 as D (6 bases). CDR1 is DFQATT, CDR2 SNEGSKA, per germline (reference sequence). V shed 6 bases and J shed 7 bases, with 22 bases lying between them. This CDR3 comprises 16 residues. In nucleotides, the CDR3 is TGCAGTGCCGGGGGGGCGGTGTCAAGCCCCAATTCACCCCTCCACTTT. Translating gives CSAGGAVSSPNSPLHF.

This clonotype has only a few counts. The rearrangement joins TRBV19 to TRBJ1-5; no clear D gene. The CDR3 is made up of 13 amino acids. Germline values: CDR1 LNHDA, CDR2 SQIVND (reference sequence). The ends were cut back, 3 bases at V and 5 bases at J, with 8 bases in the middle. The DNA of the CDR3 is TGTGCCAGTAGTATTGAAGGCCATCAGCCCCAGCATTTT. Encoded protein: CASSIEGHQPQHF.

The chain employs TRBV20-1 and TRBJ1-6; no clear D. The CDR3 has 14 residues. Germline loops: CDR1 DFQATT, CDR2 SNEGSKA (reference sequence). Trimming shortened V by 2 bases and J by 6 bases, and 11 bases separated the two germline ends. CDR3 protein: CSARKGKTNSPLHF. For the CDR3, the DNA is TGCAGTGCTAGAAAGGGCAAAACTAATTCACCCCTCCACTTT.

This chain links TRBV27 with TRBJ2-3; possibly TRBD1 or TRBD2 for D (5 bases each). CDR1 and CDR2 (germline): MNHEY, SMNVEV (reference sequence). The ends were cut back, 5 bases at V and 2 bases at J, with 20 bases in the middle. The CDR3 contains 17 residues. CDR3 DNA sequence: TGTGCCAGCAGTAACTTCGGGACCTCCAAAGCCACAGATACGCAGTATTTT. This codes for CASSNFGTSKATDTQYF.

The CDR3 DNA reads TGTGCCAGCAGTTCCCAACCGCAGGCCACCTACGAGCAGTACTTC. Protein sequence: CASSSQPQATYEQYF. This chain connects TRBV6-5 to TRBJ2-7; D remains unclear. The V gene's germline CDR1 is MNHEY and CDR2 SVGAGI. V was shortened by 4 bases and J by 2 bases, with 15 bases between the two germline ends. This CDR3 spans 15 amino acids.

The CDR3, as DNA: TGTGCCAAACCGGGACAGGGTACCTACGAGCAGTACTTC. It specifies CAKPGQGTYEQYF. J is TRBJ2-7 and V is TRBV19; 9 bases line up with TRBD1. V lost 10 bases to trimming and J lost 2 bases; unmatched junction nucleotides: 6. The CDR3 length is 13 residues. Germline V gene lookup returns CDR1 LNHDA and CDR2 SQIVND (reference sequence).

This clonotype was detected only a few times. The CDR3 loop is CASSVGTDYNSPLHF. DNA for the CDR3: TGTGCCAGCAGCGTAGGGACCGACTATAATTCACCCCTCCACTTT. This chain connects TRBV9 to TRBJ1-6; D not resolved. The germline gives CDR1 SGDLS, CDR2 YYNGEE. There are 15 residues in the CDR3. The V end lost 0 bases, the J end lost 3 bases, and 7 bases lay between the germline ends.

The V and J genes are TRBV10-3 and TRBJ2-1, with D hard to call. Trimming took off 0 bases at V and 7 bases at J, with 4 bases between the two ends. The germline CDR1 and CDR2 sequences are ENHRY and SYGVKD. The CDR3 covers 12 residues. CDR3 region: CAISESRNEQFF. CDR3 nucleotide sequence: TGTGCCATCAGTGAGTCCAGGAATGAGCAGTTCTTC.

The chain couples TRBV10-3 to TRBJ2-1, with D hard to call. Per germline, CDR1 ENHRY and CDR2 SYGVKD. V lost 4 bases to trimming and J lost 6 bases, with 10 bases between them. This CDR3 is built from 13 residues. CDR3 sequence (DNA): TGTGCCATCAGTGCCCCTTCTGGCAATGAGCAGTTCTTC. As protein: CAISAPSGNEQFF.

A word on this clonotype: One base away lies a much larger clone, so this may be a sequencing read error. The rearrangement links TRBV7-9 to TRBJ1-6; D is unclear. This CDR3 has 14 residues. Germline CDR1 is SEHNR and CDR2 is FQNEAQ (reference sequence). V lost 2 bases and J lost 7, with 9 bases in between. CDR3 in amino acids: CASSLWNGNSPLHF. DNA of the CDR3: TGTGCCAGCAGCTTATGGAACGGAAATTCACCCCTCCACTTT.

The chain has TRBV20-1 and TRBJ2-3; TRBD2 aligns across 11 bases. The CDR3 covers 15 residues. With 6 bases clipped from V and 1 base from J, the junction kept 6 bases outside the gene matches. CDR1 and CDR2 from the germline V gene are DFQATT and SNEGSKA (reference sequence). The CDR3 region has the DNA TGCAGTGCCGACTTGGGACTAGCGGGCACAGATACGCAGTATTTT. Residues: CSADLGLAGTDTQYF.

Turning to this clonotype: A junction boundary mismatches the germline segment, possibly from a read error. The genes are TRBV20-1 and TRBJ1-2; TRBD1 might be the D (5 bases). The CDR3 is made up of 15 amino acids. Germline lookup yields CDR1 DFQATT and CDR2 SNEGSKA (reference sequence). DNA for the CDR3: TGCAGTACTAGAGATCGGACCGCGGGGGACTATGGCTACACCTTC. It yields the protein CSTRDRTAGDYGYTF.

This clonotype has at least ten counts. The chain recombines TRBV6-2 or TRBV6-3 with TRBJ1-1; the D is unclear. CDR1 is MNHEY and CDR2 is SVGEGT in the germline V gene. The CDR3 length is 13 residues. V dropped 6 bases and J dropped 4 bases, with 12 bases sitting between them. CDR3 bases: TGTGCCAGCAGGGGGTGGCGGACCACTGAAGCTTTCTTT. Its translation is CASRGWRTTEAFF.

This clonotype was recorded a few times. This chain joins TRBV21-1 and TRBJ2-5; TRBD2 reflects the table's D call only, with no check against the DNA. TRBV21-1 is marked as a pseudogene. The CDR3 has 17 residues. CDR3 bases: TGTGCCAGCAGCCCCCCCAGGAGGGACTTTAACCAAGAGACCCAGTACTTC. This translates into CASSPPRRDFNQETQYF.

This clonotype was counted between two and nine times. The chain employs TRBV9 and TRBJ1-4; unclear D gene. V was cut by 3 bases and J by 7 bases, with 13 bases left in between. There are 14 residues in the CDR3. Germline loops: CDR1 SGDLS, CDR2 YYNGEE. The CDR3: CASSAEGWGEKLFF. The DNA for the CDR3 is TGTGCCAGCAGCGCCGAAGGGTGGGGTGAAAAACTGTTTTTT.

A few counts support this clonotype. The genes are TRBV10-3 and TRBJ1-1, with D possibly TRBD1 on 5 matching bases. Germline V gene data show CDR1 as ENHRY and CDR2 as SYGVKD. The ends were cut back, 10 bases at V and 3 bases at J, with 9 bases in the middle. The CDR3 has 11 amino acids. Here the CDR3 reads CATTAHTEAFF. The CDR3 region has the DNA TGTGCCACGACAGCCCACACTGAAGCTTTCTTT.

The J gene is TRBJ2-3, the V gene TRBV29-1; TRBD1 matches at 8 bases. Germline-derived CDR1 and CDR2 are SQVTM and ANQGSEA. Trimming at V came to 6 bases and at J to 2 bases, leaving 10 bases not matched to a gene. The CDR3 contains 15 residues. The CDR3 DNA follows: TGCAGCGTCTCCGGGACAGGCTCATCCACAGATACGCAGTATTTT. The encoded protein is CSVSGTGSSTDTQYF.

V gene TRBV4-3 combines with J gene TRBJ2-3; no reliable D call. The V end was cut by 0 bases, the J end by 1 base, with 8 bases between. The CDR3 consists of 15 residues. Germline assignment: CDR1 LGHNA and CDR2 YSLEER. The CDR3 here is CASSQDRQGTDTQYF. The CDR3 bases are TGCGCCAGCAGCCAAGATCGGCAGGGCACAGATACGCAGTATTTT.

This clonotype has at least ten counts. The chain's CDR3 is CASRVAGGRSYEQYF. The CDR3 nucleotides read TGTGCCAGCAGGGTAGCGGGGGGGAGATCCTACGAGCAGTACTTC. The chain links TRBV27 to TRBJ2-7, with 11 bases aligning to TRBD2. The CDR3 has 15 amino acids. Germline CDR1 MNHEY, CDR2 SMNVEV (reference sequence). Unmatched junction bases numbered 5, after V lost 6 bases and J lost 1 base.

The chain combines TRBV5-1 with TRBJ2-3, with D uncertain. Trimming pared 0 bases from V and 7 bases from J, leaving 9 bases between. Germline V lookup: CDR1 SGHRS, CDR2 YFSETQ. This CDR3 has 13 residues. This chain's CDR3 is CASSLDRRYTQYF. The CDR3 DNA follows: TGCGCCAGCAGCTTGGACAGACGATATACGCAGTATTTT. Full variable domain (missing parts from reference TRBV5-1 and TRBJ2-3): KAGVTQTPRYLIKTRGQQVTLSCSPISGHRSVSWYQQTPGQGLQFLFEYFSETQRNKGNFPGRFSGRQFSNSRSEMNVSTLELGDSALYLCASSLDRRYTQYFGPGTRLTVL.